This T cell receptor (beta chain) was obtained from a study of CD8 T cells in Susac syndrome. Random hexamers were used to reverse transcribe an amount of about 0.45 to 1 ug RNA. In TCRdb, the immunoSEQ multiplex PCR reads were re-called with MiXCR into one record per CDR3 protein. The data show about 280,000 distinct CDR3 sequences, with 85% seen just once and about 0.11% held by the top ten. Germline lookup yields CDR1 SNHLY and CDR2 FYNNEI. The CDR3 sequence is 12 residues long. Trimming removed 7 bases at V and 7 bases at J, with 11 bases between. The chain joins TRBV2 to TRBJ2-1; weak D call: TRBD2 (6 bases). The receptor was isolated from a human donor with multiple sclerosis. Sequencing used CD8+ T cells from PBMCs. The DNA for the CDR3 is TGTGCCAGCATGGGGGGAGTTAATGAGCAGTTCTTC. Translated: CASMGGVNEQFF.